Presented here are 13 T cell receptor beta chains from one specimen sequenced in a study of blood T cell repertoires in COVID-19. The table came from immunoSEQ multiplex PCR; TCRdb's copy has only in-frame clones and leaves some out. The table has fewer than 300,000 clones, about 86% seen once. Sequenced material: peripheral blood. These TCRs come from a person aged 70 to 85 with COVID-19, enrolled during active disease.

Notes on this clone: Other DNA sequences in this specimen translate into the identical CDR3. V usage is TRBV28 and J usage is TRBJ2-7, with D tentatively TRBD2 (5 bases). The germline CDR1 and CDR2 sequences are MDHEN and SYDVKM. The CDR3 has 14 amino acids. With 5 bases removed from V and 3 bases from J, the gap between germline ends came to 14 bases. In nucleotides, the CDR3 is TGTGCCAGCAGTCGGGGAATAGGGAGCTACGAGCAGTACTTC. Its translation: CASSRGIGSYEQYF.

The V call is TRBV2, the J call TRBJ1-2; 9 bases map to TRBD1. Germline CDR1 is SNHLY and CDR2 is FYNNEI. This CDR3 spans 17 amino acids. After removal of 4 bases from V and 3 bases from J, the junction contained 12 bases not matched to a gene. CDR3 DNA sequence: TGTGCCAGCAGTGCGCAGGGACAGGGTAATTTTTACTATGGCTACACCTTC. Residues: CASSAQGQGNFYYGYTF.

The chain couples TRBV1 to TRBJ2-1; the table's TRBD2 call for D was not verified on the DNA. TRBV1 is described as a pseudogene. This CDR3 region has 20 residues. CDR3 sequence reads: CTSSPDPLLAALHSYNEQFF. For the CDR3, the DNA is TGCACCAGCAGCCCCGACCCGCTACTCGCGGCTTTACACTCCTACAATGAGCAGTTCTTC.

V is TRBV15 and J is TRBJ2-3, with 9 bases lining up with TRBD2. Unmatched junction bases numbered 2, after V lost 4 bases and J lost 3 bases. CDR1 is LNHNV and CDR2 is YYDKDF in the germline V gene (reference sequence). This CDR3 has 14 amino acids. Here the CDR3 reads CATSNLAGTDTQYF. In DNA, the CDR3 is TGTGCCACCAGCAATCTAGCGGGGACAGATACGCAGTATTTT. The full variable domain, with the rest looked up from reference TRBV15 and TRBJ2-3, is DAMVIQNPRYQVTQFGKPVTLSCSQTLNHNVMYWYQQKSSQAPKLLFHYYDKDFNNEADTPDNFQSRRPNTSFCFLDIRSPGLGDTAMYLCATSNLAGTDTQYFGPGTRLTVL.

The CDR3 region has the DNA TGTGCCAGCAGTGAGACTGGCTACTATGGCTACACCTTC. Protein sequence: CASSETGYYGYTF. The chain links TRBV6-1 to TRBJ1-2; no firm D call. Germline assignment: CDR1 MNHNS and CDR2 SASEGT. The CDR3 covers 13 residues. V was shortened by 3 bases and J by 3 bases, with 8 bases between the two germline ends.

This clone was detected a few times. The chain combines TRBV19 with TRBJ2-7, with D possibly being TRBD2 (5 bases). V lost 4 bases and J 2 bases, leaving 12 bases between the germline ends. The CDR3 length is 14 residues. The germline gives CDR1 LNHDA, CDR2 SQIVND (reference sequence). CDR3 sequence: CASSSPGIAYEQYF. The CDR3 DNA follows: TGTGCCAGTAGTAGCCCCGGGATCGCCTACGAGCAGTACTTC.

The chain combines TRBV19 with TRBJ2-3, with unresolved D. The germline V and J ends were trimmed by 4 bases and 1 base, with 6 bases remaining between them. Germline loops: CDR1 LNHDA, CDR2 SQIVND (reference sequence). CDR3 length: 13 residues. The CDR3, as DNA: TGTGCCAGTAGTAATCAGGGCACAGATACGCAGTATTTT. Translated, it gives CASSNQGTDTQYF.

In DNA form, the CDR3 reads TGTGCCTGGAGTGTACGCAGGGGTCGGTTCGAGACCCAGTACTTC. The encoded protein is CAWSVRRGRFETQYF. This chain uses TRBV30 with TRBJ2-5, with D tentatively TRBD1 (6 bases). From germline, CDR1 is GTSNPN and CDR2 SVGIG (reference sequence). The length of the CDR3 is 15 residues. V was cut by 0 bases and J by 5 bases, with 16 bases left in between.

V is TRBV11-1 and J is TRBJ2-7, with D perhaps TRBD2 (5 bases). CDR1 SGHAT and CDR2 FQDESV come from the germline V gene (reference sequence). The CDR3 covers 16 residues. The V end was cut by 1 base, the J end by 4 bases, with 17 bases between. CDR3 in amino acids: CASSLDRGGHGYEQYF. CDR3 nucleotides: TGTGCCAGCAGCTTAGACCGCGGAGGCCACGGTTACGAGCAGTACTTC.

The J gene is TRBJ2-3, the V gene TRBV5-1; D is ambiguous. From germline, CDR1 is SGHRS and CDR2 YFSETQ. This CDR3 has 11 residues. V lost 2 bases, J lost 5 bases, and 3 bases lay in between. Here the CDR3 DNA reads TGCGCCAGCAGCTTACAAGATACGCAGTATTTT. This translates into CASSLQDTQYF. Based on the CDR3 plus reference TRBV5-1 and TRBJ2-3, the full variable domain is KAGVTQTPRYLIKTRGQQVTLSCSPISGHRSVSWYQQTPGQGLQFLFEYFSETQRNKGNFPGRFSGRQFSNSRSEMNVSTLELGDSALYLCASSLQDTQYFGPGTRLTVL.

The gene calls are TRBV5-1 and TRBJ2-5; the D gene is possibly TRBD1 (5 bases). The CDR3 covers 15 residues. Germline CDR1 reads SGHRS; CDR2 reads YFSETQ. Trimming stripped 0 bases from V and 1 base from J, with 10 bases between. The CDR3 region has the DNA TGCGCCAGCAGCTTGGGACAGAGATTCCAAGAGACCCAGTACTTC. Its protein product is CASSLGQRFQETQYF.

CDR3 nucleotides: TGTGCCAGCAGCCTCCTTCCCCAGGGGACCCAGTACTTC. As protein: CASSLLPQGTQYF. The chain uses TRBV14 and TRBJ2-5; D possibly corresponds to TRBD1 (5 bases). CDR1 is SGHDN, CDR2 FVKESK, per germline. CDR3 length equals 13 residues. Trimming shortened V by 4 bases and J by 7 bases, and 13 bases separated the two germline ends.

The V gene is TRBV27, the J gene TRBJ2-7; D perhaps matches TRBD1 (6 bases). The germline V gene encodes CDR1 MNHEY and CDR2 SMNVEV (reference sequence). With 2 bases removed from V and 6 bases from J, the gap between germline ends came to 11 bases. This CDR3 is built from 13 residues. The CDR3 is CASSLVLGAEQYF. In DNA form, the CDR3 reads TGTGCCAGCAGTTTAGTTTTGGGGGCCGAGCAGTACTTC.